What follows are 14 T cell receptor beta chains derived from one specimen sequenced in a study of cytomegalovirus exposure and HLA in healthy donors. With 60 Vbeta and 13 Jbeta primers, the PCR was carried out. Libraries were prepared by immunoSEQ multiplex PCR; TCRdb keeps only in-frame clonotypes and omits some of them. The sample consists of 150,000 to 200,000 clones, under 85% of them appearing once. The specimen was PBMCs. These receptor sequences come from a man aged 50-59 years in good health and CMV-seropositive.

V usage is TRBV19 and J usage is TRBJ1-5, with TRBD1 matching 7 bases. CDR3 size: 15 residues. In germline, CDR1 is LNHDA, CDR2 SQIVND (reference sequence). V gave up 2 bases and J gave up 7 bases; unmatched junction bases: 8. The chain's CDR3 is CASSIRRQGGQPQHF. For the CDR3, the DNA is TGTGCCAGTAGTATAAGGAGACAGGGAGGCCAGCCCCAGCATTTT.

The chain couples TRBV28 to TRBJ1-3; tentatively, D is TRBD1 (5 bases). Trimming left V 4 bases short and J 0 bases short, with 10 bases between. Germline lookup yields CDR1 MDHEN and CDR2 SYDVKM. CDR3 size: 15 residues. CDR3 DNA: TGTGCCAGCAGTTCCGACAGCAACTCTGGAAACACCATATATTTT. Protein product: CASSSDSNSGNTIYF. Drawing the rest from reference TRBV28 and TRBJ1-3, the complete variable domain is DVKVTQSSRYLVKRTGEKVFLECVQDMDHENMFWYRQDPGLGLRLIYFSYDVKMKEKGDIPEGYSVSREKKERFSLILESASTNQTSMYLCASSSDSNSGNTIYFGEGSWLTVV.

The V gene is TRBV5-1, the J gene TRBJ2-6, with TRBD2 identical over 7 bases. The germline V gene encodes CDR1 SGHRS and CDR2 YFSETQ. The ends lost 4 bases at V and 0 bases at J; junction bases unmatched: 1. The CDR3 is 15 amino acids. The CDR3 here is CASSGGVSGANVLTF. CDR3 nucleotides: TGCGCCAGCAGCGGGGGGGTCTCTGGGGCCAACGTCCTGACTTTC.

This rearrangement joins TRBV21-1 to TRBJ1-5; the D call of TRBD1 is as the table states it, not checked on the DNA. TRBV21-1 is termed a pseudogene. This CDR3 spans 19 amino acids. The CDR3 nucleotides read TGTGCCAGCCCACTTGGGACAGGCAAAACCCCGTTGAATCATCAGCCCCAGCATTTT. The encoded protein is CASPLGTGKTPLNHQPQHF.

The rearrangement uses TRBV28 and TRBJ1-5; D remains unclear. Germline lookup yields CDR1 MDHEN and CDR2 SYDVKM. V was trimmed by 2 bases and J by 1 base, leaving 18 bases between them. This CDR3 contains 18 residues. The CDR3: CASSLPGFGGRSNQPQHF. Written as DNA, the CDR3 is TGTGCCAGCAGTTTACCCGGATTCGGAGGGAGAAGCAATCAGCCCCAGCATTTT.

The chain's CDR3 is CASSLGTRGNTGELFF. As DNA, the CDR3 is TGTGCCAGCAGCTTGGGGACTAGGGGGAACACCGGGGAGCTGTTTTTT. The chain employs TRBV5-4 and TRBJ2-2, with 7 nucleotides matching TRBD2. J gave up 1 base and V 0 bases, and 3 bases lay outside the gene matches. The CDR3 has 16 residues. Per the germline V gene, CDR1 is SGHNT and CDR2 is YYREEE (reference sequence).

The rearrangement joins TRBV9 to TRBJ2-7; tentative D call: TRBD1 (7 bases). Germline V gives CDR1 SGDLS, CDR2 YYNGEE. This CDR3 has 15 amino acids. V lost 4 bases and J 4 bases, leaving 18 bases between the germline ends. CDR3 bases: TGTGCCAGCAGCCCAGGGGGGACCCCCATTTACGAGCAGTACTTC. Translation gives CASSPGGTPIYEQYF.

This clone was recorded a few times. The chain combines TRBV6-1 with TRBJ2-1; D unresolved. The V end lost 8 bases, the J end lost 3 bases, and 11 bases lay between the germline ends. The CDR3 loop spans 13 amino acids. Per germline, CDR1 MNHNS and CDR2 SASEGT. The CDR3 reads CASCKENYNEQFF. The CDR3 nucleotides are TGTGCCAGCTGTAAGGAGAACTACAATGAGCAGTTCTTC.

The chain recombines TRBV4-2 with TRBJ2-7; TRBD1 matches 9 bases. Germline V gene lookup returns CDR1 LGHNA and CDR2 YNFKEQ. The CDR3 has 15 amino acids. The V gene end was trimmed by 4 bases and the J gene end by 6 bases; junction bases not matched to a gene: 10. The CDR3 loop reads CASSRTGGGSGEQYF. CDR3 DNA: TGTGCCAGCAGCCGAACAGGGGGCGGAAGTGGCGAGCAGTACTTC.

V gene TRBV7-2 combines with J gene TRBJ1-2, with 9 bases matching TRBD1. Germline assignment: CDR1 SGHTA and CDR2 FQGNSA. J was trimmed by 6 bases and V by 1 base; bases with no gene match: 12. This CDR3 is 17 amino acids long. CDR3 residues: CASSLGLSNRGRNGYTF. The CDR3 region has the DNA TGTGCCAGCAGCTTAGGTCTTTCGAACAGGGGGCGCAATGGCTACACCTTC.

V gene TRBV5-1 combines with J gene TRBJ2-1; 10 nucleotides agree with TRBD1. Germline lookup yields CDR1 SGHRS and CDR2 YFSETQ. The CDR3 sequence is 15 residues long. Trimming removed 3 bases from V and 4 bases from J; junction bases left unmatched: 4. In nucleotides, the CDR3 is TGCGCCAGCAGCTCGGGACAGGGGACATACAATGAGCAGTTCTTC. It codes for CASSSGQGTYNEQFF.

The rearrangement uses TRBV28 and TRBJ2-7, with TRBD1 matching over 9 bases. V was clipped by 4 bases and J by 2 bases; unmatched bases: 9. CDR1 is MDHEN, CDR2 SYDVKM, per germline. The CDR3 covers 16 residues. Here the CDR3 reads CASSSQQQGAPYEQYF. CDR3 in DNA: TGTGCCAGCAGTTCACAGCAACAGGGGGCCCCCTACGAGCAGTACTTC.

Regarding this clone: At one end the junction does not follow the germline gene, possibly because of a read error. V gene TRBV9 combines with J gene TRBJ1-2; 7 bases agree with TRBD1. Germline V lookup: CDR1 SGDLS, CDR2 YYNGEE. CDR3 length equals 11 residues. This CDR3 reads CASRPDRSASF. CDR3 coding DNA: TGTGCCAGCAGGCCGGACAGGTCTGCCTCCTTC.

V is TRBV28 and J is TRBJ2-1; a possible D gene is TRBD2 (6 bases). Trimming removed 6 bases from V and 0 bases from J, with 18 bases in between. The CDR3 runs to 17 residues. Germline loops: CDR1 MDHEN, CDR2 SYDVKM. The chain's CDR3 is CASSSPGLASSYNEQFF. Written as DNA, the CDR3 is TGTGCCAGCAGCAGCCCCGGGCTAGCGAGCTCCTACAATGAGCAGTTCTTC.